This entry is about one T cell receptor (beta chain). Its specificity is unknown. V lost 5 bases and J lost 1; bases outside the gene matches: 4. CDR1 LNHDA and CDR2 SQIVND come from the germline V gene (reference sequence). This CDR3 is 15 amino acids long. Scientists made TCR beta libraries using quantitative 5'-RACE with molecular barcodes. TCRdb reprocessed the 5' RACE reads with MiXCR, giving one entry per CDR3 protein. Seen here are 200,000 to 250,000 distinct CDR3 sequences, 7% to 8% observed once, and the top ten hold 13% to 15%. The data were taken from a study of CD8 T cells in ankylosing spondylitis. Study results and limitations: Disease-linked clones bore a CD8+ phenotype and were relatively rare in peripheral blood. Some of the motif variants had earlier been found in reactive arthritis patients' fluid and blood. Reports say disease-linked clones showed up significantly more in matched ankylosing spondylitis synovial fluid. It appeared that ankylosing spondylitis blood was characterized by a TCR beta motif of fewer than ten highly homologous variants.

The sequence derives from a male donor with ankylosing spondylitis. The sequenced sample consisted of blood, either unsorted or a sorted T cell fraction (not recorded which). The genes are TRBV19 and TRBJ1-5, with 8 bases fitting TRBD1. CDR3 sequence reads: CASSQGQGSNQPQHF. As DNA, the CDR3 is TGTGCCAGTAGTCAAGGACAGGGAAGCAATCAGCCCCAGCATTTT.